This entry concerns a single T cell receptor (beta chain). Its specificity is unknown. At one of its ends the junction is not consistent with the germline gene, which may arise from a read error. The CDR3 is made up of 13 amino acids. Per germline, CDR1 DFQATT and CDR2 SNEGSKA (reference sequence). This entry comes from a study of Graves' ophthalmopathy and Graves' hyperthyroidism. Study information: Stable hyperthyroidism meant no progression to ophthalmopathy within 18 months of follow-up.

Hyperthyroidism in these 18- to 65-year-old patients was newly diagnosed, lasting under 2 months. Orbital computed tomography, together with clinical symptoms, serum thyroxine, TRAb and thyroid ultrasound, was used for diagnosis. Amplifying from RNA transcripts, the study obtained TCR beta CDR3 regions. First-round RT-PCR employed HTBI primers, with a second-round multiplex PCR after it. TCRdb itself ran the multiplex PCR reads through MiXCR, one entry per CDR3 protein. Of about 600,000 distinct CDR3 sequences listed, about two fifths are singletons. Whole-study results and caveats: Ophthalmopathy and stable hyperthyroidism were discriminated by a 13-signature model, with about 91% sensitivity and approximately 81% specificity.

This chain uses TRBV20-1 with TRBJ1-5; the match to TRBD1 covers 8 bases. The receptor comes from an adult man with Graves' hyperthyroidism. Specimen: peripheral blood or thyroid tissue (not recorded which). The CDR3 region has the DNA TGCAGTGCCAGAGAAGACAGGGGAGAGACCCAGCATTTT. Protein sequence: CSAREDRGETQHF.